This paragraph reports one T cell receptor (beta chain). What it recognizes is unknown. The record originates from a study of cytomegalovirus exposure and HLA in healthy donors. The study's findings and limits: An apparent linkage of common viral pathogens to several of the most significant clusters emerged in a later analysis. Researchers counted about 150 TCR beta chains as cytomegalovirus-associated.

Deletions cut 0 bases from V and 8 bases from J, with 19 bases between. CDR3 length: 15 residues. From germline, CDR1 is GTSNPN and CDR2 SVGIG (reference sequence). Those who donated were healthy bone marrow donors. With 60 Vbeta and 13 Jbeta primers, the PCR was carried out. Using immunoSEQ multiplex PCR, the repertoire was profiled, and TCRdb retains in-frame clones only, with some absent. The top ten hold over 2% of the sample, which has roughly 190,000 clones, roughly 80% seen once. Sequenced input: PBMCs. The gene calls are TRBV30 and TRBJ1-2; a weak D match, TRBD1 (6 bases). The sequence derives from a woman under 40 in good health and CMV-seropositive. The CDR3 DNA reads TGTGCCTGGAGTGTAGGGATGGCAGGGGTGAGGGGCTACACCTTC. This codes for CAWSVGMAGVRGYTF.